These 11 T cell receptor beta chains came from one sample sequenced in a study of blood T cell repertoires in COVID-19. The repertoire was sequenced with immunoSEQ multiplex PCR; TCRdb's copy has only in-frame clones and lacks some. The data hold 60,000 or so clones, with approximately 70% observed a single time. Input material: PBMCs or T cells enriched from blood (not recorded which). These receptor sequences come from a woman aged 55-75 years who had been exposed to COVID-19.

V and J are TRBV28 and TRBJ1-1; 8 nucleotides line up with TRBD1. The CDR3 runs 13 residues. The ends lost 6 bases at V and 1 base at J; junction bases unmatched: 1. The V gene's germline CDR1 is MDHEN and CDR2 SYDVKM. CDR3 coding DNA: TGTGCCAGCAGCGGACAGGGGAACACTGAAGCTTTCTTT. Its translation is CASSGQGNTEAFF.

V usage is TRBV27 and J usage is TRBJ1-5; 8 nucleotides agree with TRBD1. V trimming: 6 bases; J trimming: 1 base; junction bases outside the gene matches: 8. Looked up from germline, CDR1 is MNHEY and CDR2 is SMNVEV (reference sequence). There are 16 residues in the CDR3. In nucleotides, the CDR3 is TGTGCCAGCAGACCAGGGGGCTTGGGAAGCAATCAGCCCCAGCATTTT. It encodes CASRPGGLGSNQPQHF.

The gene calls are TRBV10-3 and TRBJ1-1; D not certain. V lost 4 bases and J lost 3, with 12 bases in between. CDR1 and CDR2 from the germline V gene are ENHRY and SYGVKD. This CDR3 is 14 amino acids long. CDR3 region: CAISVRIGDTEAFF. The CDR3 DNA follows: TGTGCCATCAGTGTAAGGATCGGGGACACTGAAGCTTTCTTT.

The V call is TRBV6-1, the J call TRBJ2-7; the D gene is possibly TRBD2 (7 bases). The CDR3 has 15 residues. Germline CDR1 MNHNS, CDR2 SASEGT. V was shortened by 3 bases and J by 3 bases, with 15 bases between the two germline ends. The CDR3 nucleotides read TGTGCCAGCAGTGAGTTGGGGGGGGGCCGCTACGAGCAGTACTTC. Translation: CASSELGGGRYEQYF.

The CDR3 DNA reads TGTGCCAGCAGCTTTGGGACAGGGAGGTCTAACTATGGCTACACCTTC. It encodes CASSFGTGRSNYGYTF. The rearrangement links TRBV7-3 to TRBJ1-2, with 9 bases matching TRBD1. This CDR3 has 16 amino acids. J gave up 0 bases and V 3 bases, and 5 bases lay outside the gene matches. Germline CDR1 SGHTA, CDR2 FQGTGA.

CDR3 in amino acids: CASSFLRGGSQETQYF. The CDR3 region has the DNA TGTGCCAGCAGTTTTCTGCGGGGGGGCTCCCAAGAGACCCAGTACTTC. V and J are TRBV28 and TRBJ2-5, with 9 bases lining up with TRBD2. The CDR3 spans 16 residues. Trimming removed 3 bases from V and 1 base from J; junction bases left unmatched: 6. Germline lookup yields CDR1 MDHEN and CDR2 SYDVKM.

As to this clone: This likely traces to a read error, being one base from a far larger clone. This rearrangement joins TRBV9 to TRBJ1-1; 7 nucleotides match TRBD1. Per germline, CDR1 SGDLS and CDR2 YYNGEE. This CDR3 region has 14 residues. V gave up 4 bases and J gave up 1 base; unmatched junction bases: 4. As DNA, the CDR3 is TGTGCCAGCAGCCCCCGGACAGGGAACACTGAAGCTTTCTTT. Translated, it gives CASSPRTGNTEAFF.

This chain links TRBV6-2 or TRBV6-3 with TRBJ1-1; 7 bases map to TRBD1. The CDR3 loop spans 17 amino acids. The V gene's germline CDR1 is MNHEY and CDR2 SVGEGT. The ends lost 6 bases at V and 0 bases at J; junction bases unmatched: 13. The chain's CDR3 is CASSTGTDALLNTEAFF. The CDR3 DNA reads TGTGCCAGCAGCACCGGGACAGACGCTTTATTGAACACTGAAGCTTTCTTT.

This chain links TRBV7-8 with TRBJ1-2; tentatively, D is TRBD1 (5 bases). Trimming took 1 base from V and 6 from J, leaving 15 bases between them. Germline loops: CDR1 SGHVS, CDR2 FQNEAQ. The CDR3 sequence is 15 residues long. CDR3 DNA: TGTGCCAGCAGCTTAGGAGTAAAGGGGTTTAATGGCTACACCTTC. It encodes CASSLGVKGFNGYTF. Complete variable domain (other parts from reference TRBV7-8 and TRBJ1-2): GAGVSQSPRYKVAKRGQDVALRCDPISGHVSLFWYQQALGQGPEFLTYFQNEAQLDKSGLPSDRFFAERPEGSVSTLKIQRTQQEDSAVYLCASSLGVKGFNGYTFGSGTRLTVV.

The chain uses TRBV18 and TRBJ1-1; 7 bases align to TRBD1. The germline CDR1 and CDR2 sequences are KGHSH and LQKENI. The CDR3 extends over 15 amino acids. V was clipped by 5 bases and J by 5 bases; unmatched bases: 11. The CDR3 protein is CASSARRGRETEAFF. In DNA form, the CDR3 reads TGTGCCAGCTCAGCGAGGAGGGGGCGGGAAACTGAAGCTTTCTTT. The full variable domain, rest sourced from reference TRBV18 and TRBJ1-1, is NAGVMQNPRHLVRRRGQEARLRCSPMKGHSHVYWYRQLPEEGLKFMVYLQKENIIDESGMPKERFSAEFPKEGPSILRIQQVVRGDSAAYFCASSARRGRETEAFFGQGTRLTVV.

V usage is TRBV7-9 and J usage is TRBJ1-5; the D is unclear. V lost 5 bases, J lost 6 bases, and 11 bases lay in between. Germline V gives CDR1 SEHNR, CDR2 FQNEAQ (reference sequence). The CDR3 totals 13 residues. The CDR3, as DNA: TGTGCCAGCAGCGCTATGGTTGGTCAGCCCCAGCATTTT. It is translated as CASSAMVGQPQHF.